This T cell receptor beta chain was identified during a study of identical twins. Study conclusions and caveats: Twin-shared out-of-frame alpha sequences were enriched for low generation probability. The abundant beta clonotypes from cord blood had fewer insertions, and memory repertoires had none of this.

The CDR3 runs 14 residues. The V and J ends lost 4 bases and 3 bases respectively, with 16 bases between them. CDR1 is DFQATT and CDR2 is SNEGSKA in the germline V gene (reference sequence). From the 5' RACE reads, TCRdb called clonotypes with MiXCR, one entry per CDR3 protein. The sample includes hundreds of thousands of distinct CDR3 sequences, around 8.3% of them seen just once. This clonotype was detected ten times or more. Its antigen is as yet unknown. Healthy Caucasian donors formed the entire cohort. The same data also contributed to another study, on yellow fever vaccine responses in identical twins. From that paper: Among the twins, the vaccine T cell response reportedly seemed partly convergent and partly personalized.

This clonotype originated in a woman under 30 in good health. This chain links TRBV20-1 with TRBJ2-7, with a tentative D call TRBD1 (5 bases). Sequenced input: PBMCs. The CDR3 protein is CSANRQNLNYEQYF. DNA for the CDR3: TGCAGTGCTAACCGACAGAACCTTAACTACGAGCAGTACTTC.